Listed below are T cell receptor beta chains from one sample, sequenced in a study of cytomegalovirus exposure and HLA in healthy donors. Clones were read by immunoSEQ multiplex PCR, and TCRdb kept only the in-frame ones, dropping some. In the table there are 150,000 to 200,000 clones, around 81% of which are singletons. Sequencing was carried out using PBMCs. The receptors shown here come from a man aged 25 to 45 in good health and CMV-seronegative. Both conserved end residues are part of each CDR3. A D gene is named only where the DNA matches it firmly. Clone size appears in some rows only: once, few, many, or a class for an expanded clone.

V gene	clone size	J gene	D gene	CDR3 protein	CDR3 DNA
TRBV5-6	NA	TRBJ1-1	NA	CASSYKQGFAEAFF	TGTGCCAGCAGCTACAAACAGGGTTTCGCTGAAGCTTTCTTT
TRBV5-1	NA	TRBJ2-7	TRBD1	CASSSDRVGEQYF	TGCGCCAGCAGTTCGGACAGGGTTGGCGAGCAGTACTTC
TRBV2	few	TRBJ2-5	TRBD2	CASSPGLAGREETQYF	TGTGCCAGCAGTCCCGGACTAGCGGGAAGGGAAGAGACCCAGTACTTC
TRBV7-9	NA	TRBJ1-2	TRBD1	CASSPGTGSGYTF	TGTGCCAGCAGCCCCGGGACAGGCTCTGGCTACACCTTC
TRBV5-1	NA	TRBJ2-7	NA	CASREGWGNYEQYF	TGCGCCAGCAGGGAGGGTTGGGGAAACTACGAGCAGTACTTC
TRBV11-2	few	TRBJ2-5	NA	CASSLGQRETQYF	TGTGCCAGCAGCTTAGGACAGAGGGAGACCCAGTACTTC
TRBV11-3	few	TRBJ2-1	TRBD2	CASSSTGLFPYNEQFF	TGTGCCAGCAGCTCAACGGGACTATTCCCCTACAATGAGCAGTTCTTC
TRBV6-4	NA	TRBJ2-1	NA	CASSERRGEQFF	TGTGCCAGCAGTGAGCGACGGGGGGAGCAGTTCTTC
TRBV29-1	NA	TRBJ2-5	NA	CSVDGAQGEETQYF	TGCAGCGTTGATGGCGCACAGGGTGAAGAGACCCAGTACTTC
TRBV28	NA	TRBJ2-3	NA	CASSTGADTQYF	TGTGCCAGCAGTACGGGGGCAGATACGCAGTATTTT
TRBV5-4	NA	TRBJ2-7	TRBD1	CASSSPRTGSEQYF	TGTGCCAGCAGCTCTCCTAGGACAGGGAGCGAGCAGTACTTC
TRBV29-1	NA	TRBJ2-5	NA	CSVETPASEETQYF	TGCAGCGTTGAAACCCCCGCCAGTGAAGAGACCCAGTACTTC
TRBV11-2	NA	TRBJ2-7	NA	CASSPRVTGSEQYF	TGTGCCAGCAGCCCGCGAGTTACAGGGAGTGAGCAGTACTTC
TRBV6-5	NA	TRBJ2-1	TRBD2	CASRATSGPYNEQFF	TGTGCCAGCAGAGCTACTAGCGGACCTTACAATGAGCAGTTCTTC
TRBV27	NA	TRBJ1-1	NA	CASSLYSVNTEAFF	TGTGCCAGCAGTTTATATAGCGTGAACACTGAAGCTTTCTTT
TRBV2	few	TRBJ1-2	NA	CASSEAAGGPYYGYTF	TGTGCCAGCAGTGAAGCTGCCGGGGGGCCCTACTATGGCTACACCTTC
TRBV7-8	NA	TRBJ1-3	NA	CASSLAGTQGNTIYF	TGTGCCAGCAGCTTAGCGGGGACACAAGGAAACACCATATATTTT
TRBV29-1	NA	TRBJ1-5	NA	CSASTVNSNQPQHF	TGCAGCGCCTCGACTGTGAATAGCAATCAGCCCCAGCATTTT
TRBV30	NA	TRBJ2-3	TRBD2	CAWSGQNGREGRATWDTQYF	TGTGCCTGGAGTGGTCAAAACGGGCGGGAGGGCCGAGCAACCTGGGATACGCAGTATTTT
TRBV18	NA	TRBJ2-7	TRBD2	CASSPRVAGDYEQYF	TGTGCCAGCTCACCACGAGTAGCGGGGGATTACGAGCAGTACTTC
TRBV7-2	NA	TRBJ2-1	TRBD2	CASSLSGASGSYEQFF	TGTGCCAGCAGCCTGAGTGGGGCTAGCGGGAGTTATGAGCAGTTCTTC
TRBV5-5	few	TRBJ2-1	TRBD2	CASSAGGNEQFF	TGTGCCAGCAGCGCGGGGGGAAACGAGCAGTTCTTC
TRBV7-2	few	TRBJ2-7	NA	CASSPRASAYEQYF	TGTGCCAGCAGCCCCAGGGCATCAGCTTACGAGCAGTACTTC
TRBV7-2	once	TRBJ1-3	TRBD1	CASSLDRGTGNTIYF	TGTGCCAGCAGCTTAGACAGGGGTACTGGAAACACCATATATTTT
TRBV29-1	NA	TRBJ2-4	NA	CSVEDLAVSKNIQYF	TGCAGCGTTGAAGATCTTGCGGTTTCCAAAAACATTCAGTACTTC
TRBV28	few	TRBJ1-4	NA	CASSLGGLNEKLFF	TGTGCCAGCAGTTTGGGAGGACTTAATGAAAAACTGTTTTTT
TRBV9	NA	TRBJ2-3	TRBD1	CASSAGQGVPTDTQYF	TGTGCCAGCAGCGCTGGTCAGGGGGTACCGACAGATACGCAGTATTTT
TRBV6-5	NA	TRBJ1-2	NA	CASRPRQRDNYGYTF	TGTGCCAGCAGGCCACGACAGAGAGATAACTATGGCTACACCTTC
TRBV5-4	NA	TRBJ1-1	NA	CASSLVSVNTEAFF	TGTGCCAGCAGCTTGGTTTCAGTGAACACTGAAGCTTTCTTT
TRBV19	NA	TRBJ1-1	TRBD1	CASTTDRGMNTEAFF	TGTGCCAGTACCACAGACAGGGGCATGAACACTGAAGCTTTCTTT
TRBV6-1	once	TRBJ2-7	TRBD2	CASSARTSGTTYEQYF	TGTGCCAGCAGTGCCCGGACTAGCGGGACTACCTACGAGCAGTACTTC
TRBV2	NA	TRBJ2-7	NA	CASGGSAYEQYF	TGTGCCAGCGGCGGGTCGGCTTACGAGCAGTACTTC
TRBV6-6	NA	TRBJ2-7	TRBD2	CASSGLAGGHEQYF	TGTGCCAGCAGCGGACTAGCGGGCGGCCACGAGCAGTACTTC
TRBV5-6	NA	TRBJ1-5	NA	CASSPGGGGIMGNQPQHF	TGTGCCAGCAGCCCGGGCGGGGGCGGTATAATGGGCAATCAGCCCCAGCATTTT
TRBV7-9	NA	TRBJ1-1	NA	CASSLARGGDTEAFF	TGTGCCAGCAGCTTAGCTAGGGGAGGGGACACTGAAGCTTTCTTT
TRBV15	NA	TRBJ2-7	NA	CATSRDRAHEQYF	TGTGCCACCAGCAGAGATAGAGCCCACGAGCAGTACTTC
TRBV5-4	NA	TRBJ2-7	NA	CASSYDYYEQYF	TGTGCCAGCAGCTATGACTACTACGAGCAGTACTTC
TRBV9	NA	TRBJ2-7	TRBD1	CASSVVPSAGTGSHEQYF	TGTGCCAGCAGCGTAGTACCGTCGGCCGGGACAGGGTCCCACGAGCAGTACTTC
TRBV19	NA	TRBJ2-2	NA	CASSIRTKIPNTGELFF	TGTGCCAGTAGTATTAGGACTAAGATTCCGAACACCGGGGAGCTGTTTTTT
TRBV28	NA	TRBJ1-2	NA	CASSLGGRSAYGYTF	TGTGCCAGCAGTTTAGGAGGACGGAGTGCCTATGGCTACACCTTC
TRBV5-6	NA	TRBJ2-3	TRBD1	CASSYSGTGLVDTQYF	TGTGCCAGCAGCTATTCCGGGACAGGGCTCGTAGATACGCAGTATTTT
TRBV25-1	NA	TRBJ2-7	TRBD1	CASSDPPGTGGHEQYF	TGTGCCAGCAGTGACCCTCCCGGGACAGGGGGACACGAGCAGTACTTC
TRBV28	few	TRBJ1-1	NA	CASSPNGGLETEAFF	TGTGCCAGCAGTCCTAACGGGGGACTAGAAACTGAAGCTTTCTTT
TRBV19	once	TRBJ2-1	TRBD2	CASTLLAGHYNEQFF	TGTGCCAGTACCCTACTAGCGGGACACTACAATGAGCAGTTCTTC
TRBV19	NA	TRBJ2-2	NA	CASIGGQGNTGELFF	TGTGCCAGTATCGGGGGGCAGGGGAACACCGGGGAGCTGTTTTTT
TRBV14	NA	TRBJ1-1	NA	CASSQVGWAQGIEAFF	TGTGCCAGCAGCCAAGTCGGCTGGGCCCAGGGGATTGAAGCTTTCTTT
TRBV5-1	NA	TRBJ2-3	TRBD2	CASSKGLATILSTDTQYF	TGCGCCAGCAGCAAGGGACTAGCGACTATCTTGAGCACAGATACGCAGTATTTT
TRBV6-5	NA	TRBJ2-7	NA	CASSYGAGLGSYEQYF	TGTGCCAGCAGTTACGGAGCCGGACTCGGCTCCTACGAGCAGTACTTC
TRBV15	NA	TRBJ2-5	NA	CATSGRDLGRPQYF	TGTGCCACCAGCGGCCGGGACTTAGGGAGGCCCCAGTACTTC
TRBV6-5	few	TRBJ2-7	TRBD2	CASSYSRDYAYEQYF	TGTGCCAGCAGTTACTCGAGGGACTATGCCTACGAGCAGTACTTC
TRBV29-1	NA	TRBJ2-7	TRBD2	CSVALGGAHEQYF	TGCAGCGTTGCGCTGGGAGGGGCCCACGAGCAGTACTTC
TRBV18	NA	TRBJ1-5	NA	CASSLGQSNQPQHF	TGTGCCAGCTCTCTCGGACAGTCGAATCAGCCCCAGCATTTT
TRBV5-1	NA	TRBJ2-1	TRBD1	CASSPKDRGSNEQFF	TGCGCCAGCAGCCCGAAGGACAGGGGAAGTAATGAGCAGTTCTTC